What follows are 8 T cell receptor beta chains derived from one specimen sequenced in a study of tumor-infiltrating lymphocytes in primary liver carcinoma. For blood RNA, unsorted whole blood served as the source, and germline DNA was extracted too. Reverse transcription of approximately 0.55 ug total RNA with a constant-region primer produced TCR beta cDNA. Slightly modified ARM-PCR with three nested multiplex PCR rounds yielded TCR beta libraries. Amplification in the first two PCR rounds was performed using TRBV1-TRBV30 forward primers and a C-beta reverse primer for roughly 10 cycles each. One entry per CDR3 protein, called by TCRdb with MiXCR from the multiplex PCR reads. The data show roughly 330,000 distinct CDR3 sequences, roughly two thirds seen once. Material for sequencing was peripheral blood. The receptor set was obtained from a man between 35 and 55 years old with primary liver carcinoma and hepatitis B virus infection.

This sequence joins TRBV6-2 or TRBV6-3 and TRBJ2-7, with D tentatively TRBD1 (6 bases). Per germline, CDR1 MNHEY and CDR2 SVGEGT. Deletions cut 5 bases from V and 3 bases from J, with 11 bases between. There are 13 residues in the CDR3. The CDR3 sequence is CASSQPDSYEQYF. In nucleotides, the CDR3 is TGTGCCAGCAGTCAACCGGACAGCTACGAGCAGTACTTC.

This sequence joins TRBV4-1 and TRBJ1-3; perhaps TRBD1 as D (6 bases). V lost 3 bases and J lost 2, with 17 bases in between. The CDR3 runs to 17 residues. From germline, CDR1 is MGHRA and CDR2 YSYEKL. This chain's CDR3 is CASSQTLGGGAGNTIYF. The DNA of the CDR3 is TGCGCCAGCAGCCAGACTTTGGGCGGGGGCGCTGGAAACACCATATATTTT.

Of note for this clonotype: Relative to the germline gene, one junction end is altered; a read error may explain this. The chain employs TRBV4-1 and TRBJ1-1, with D maybe TRBD1 (6 bases). The germline V gene has CDR1 MGHRA and CDR2 YSYEKL. CDR3 size: 17 residues. The CDR3 bases are TGCGCCAGCATCCAAGATAGTCAGGGGACGCAAGACACTGAAGCTTTCTTT. This sequence encodes CASIQDSQGTQDTEAFF.

This clonotype showed up many times. V and J are TRBV29-1 and TRBJ2-2; 14 bases fit TRBD2. V was pared by 5 bases and J by 3 bases, with 5 bases of the junction left unmatched. CDR1 and CDR2 from the germline V gene are SQVTM and ANQGSEA. The CDR3 runs to 16 residues. The CDR3, as DNA: TGCAGCGTTCGGGGGACTAGCGGGAGCGACACCGGGGAGCTGTTTTTT. Encoded protein: CSVRGTSGSDTGELFF.

This clonotype came up many times. The chain carries TRBV29-1 and TRBJ2-1; the match to TRBD1 covers 10 bases. Germline CDR1 reads SQVTM; CDR2 reads ANQGSEA. This CDR3 has 13 amino acids. The V gene end was trimmed by 6 bases and the J gene end by 8 bases; junction bases not matched to a gene: 7. The CDR3 nucleotides are TGCAGCGTGTCCGGGACAGGGGTACATGAGCAGTTCTTC. It is translated as CSVSGTGVHEQFF.

This clonotype was counted many times. The rearrangement joins TRBV10-2 to TRBJ2-1; maybe TRBD1 (5 bases). Trimming removed 3 bases at V and 6 bases at J, with 9 bases between. The CDR3 is 13 amino acids. Germline CDR1 is WSHSY and CDR2 is SAAADI. CDR3 region: CASSEQVSNEQFF. The CDR3 region has the DNA TGCGCCAGCAGTGAACAGGTTTCCAATGAGCAGTTCTTC.

A note on this clonotype: A much larger clone is a single base away; this may be a read error. This rearrangement joins TRBV30 to TRBJ2-7; 7 positions match TRBD1. The CDR3 sequence is 11 residues long. In germline, CDR1 is GTSNPN, CDR2 SVGIG (reference sequence). The CDR3 region has the DNA TGTGCCTGGACGACAGGGTACGGGCAGTACTTC. It encodes CAWTTGYGQYF.

Turning to this clonotype: A junction end diverges from the germline sequence, so it may reflect a read error. The chain has TRBV6-1 and TRBJ2-3; 8 bases fit TRBD2. CDR3 length equals 14 residues. Looked up from germline, CDR1 is MNHNS and CDR2 is SASEGT. The CDR3: CANRTGGGTVTQYF. DNA of the CDR3: TGTGCCAACAGAACGGGGGGGGGCACAGTTACGCAGTATTTT.